Below, one T cell receptor (beta chain) is given with its context. This sample is part of a study of blood T cell repertoires in COVID-19. Study overall: Samples representing acute and convalescent COVID-19 were sourced from the United States, Italy and Spain. T cells, B-cell-depleted T cells, or PBMCs provided the cDNA or gDNA that served as material.

The protocol was immunoSEQ multiplex PCR, while the TCRdb copy is restricted to in-frame clones and leaves out a portion. This table holds roughly 35,000 clones, approximately 88% found once. Germline assignment: CDR1 SGHNT and CDR2 YENEEA. The CDR3 spans 13 residues. Trimming removed 3 bases at V and 4 bases at J, with 8 bases between. Source material: peripheral blood. The chain links TRBV11-3 to TRBJ2-3; perhaps TRBD2 as D (6 bases). The TCR sequence derives from a man between 60 and 75 years old with active COVID-19. CDR3 residues: CASSLGGADTQYF. In DNA, the CDR3 is TGTGCCAGCAGCTTGGGAGGCGCAGATACGCAGTATTTT. The full variable domain, in which reference TRBV11-3 and TRBJ2-3 provide the parts outside the CDR3, is EAGVVQSPRYKIIEKKQPVAFWCNPISGHNTLYWYLQNLGQGPELLIRYENEEAVDDSQLPKDRFSAERLKGVDSTLKIQPAELGDSAVYLCASSLGGADTQYFGPGTRLTVL.